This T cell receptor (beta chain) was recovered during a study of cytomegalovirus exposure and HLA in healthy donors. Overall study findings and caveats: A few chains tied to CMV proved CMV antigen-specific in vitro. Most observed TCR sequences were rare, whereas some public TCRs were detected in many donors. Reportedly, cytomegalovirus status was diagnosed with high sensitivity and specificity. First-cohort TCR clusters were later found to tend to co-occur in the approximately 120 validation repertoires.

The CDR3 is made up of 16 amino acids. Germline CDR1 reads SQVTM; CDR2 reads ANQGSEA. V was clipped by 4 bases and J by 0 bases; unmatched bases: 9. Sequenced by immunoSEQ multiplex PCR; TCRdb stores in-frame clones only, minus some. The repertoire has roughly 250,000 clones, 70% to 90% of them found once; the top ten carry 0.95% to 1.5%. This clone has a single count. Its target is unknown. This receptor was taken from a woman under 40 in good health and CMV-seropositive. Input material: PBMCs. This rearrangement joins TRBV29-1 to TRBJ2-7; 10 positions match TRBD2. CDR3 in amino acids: CSVAPSGSPTSYEQYF. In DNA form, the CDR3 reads TGCAGCGTTGCACCTAGCGGGAGTCCTACCTCCTACGAGCAGTACTTC.